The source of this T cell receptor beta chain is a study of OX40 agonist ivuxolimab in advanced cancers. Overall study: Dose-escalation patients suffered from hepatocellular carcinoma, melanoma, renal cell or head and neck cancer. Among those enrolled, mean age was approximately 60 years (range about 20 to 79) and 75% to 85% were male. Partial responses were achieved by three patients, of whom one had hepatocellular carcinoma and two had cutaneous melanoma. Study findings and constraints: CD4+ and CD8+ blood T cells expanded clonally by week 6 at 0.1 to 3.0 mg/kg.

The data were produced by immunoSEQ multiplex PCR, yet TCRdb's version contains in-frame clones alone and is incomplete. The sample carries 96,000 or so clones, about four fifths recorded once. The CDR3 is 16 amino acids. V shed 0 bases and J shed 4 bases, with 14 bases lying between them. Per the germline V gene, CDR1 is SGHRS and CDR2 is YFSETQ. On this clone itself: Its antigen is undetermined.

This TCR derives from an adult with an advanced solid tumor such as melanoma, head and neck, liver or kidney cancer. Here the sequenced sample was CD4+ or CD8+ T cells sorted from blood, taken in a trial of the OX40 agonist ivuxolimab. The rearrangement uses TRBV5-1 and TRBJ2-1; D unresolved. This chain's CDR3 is CASSLEGVGPYNEQFF. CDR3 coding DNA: TGCGCCAGCAGCTTGGAGGGTGTCGGACCTTACAATGAGCAGTTCTTC. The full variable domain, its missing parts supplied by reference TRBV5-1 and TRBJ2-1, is KAGVTQTPRYLIKTRGQQVTLSCSPISGHRSVSWYQQTPGQGLQFLFEYFSETQRNKGNFPGRFSGRQFSNSRSEMNVSTLELGDSALYLCASSLEGVGPYNEQFFGPGTRLTVL.